The 15 T cell receptor beta chains below all came from one sample that was sequenced in a study of cytomegalovirus exposure and HLA in healthy donors (dated by TCRdb to about 2017). The library was generated by the immunoSEQ multiplex PCR assay. For the multiplex PCR, a mixture combining 60 forward primers for TCR Vbeta segments and 13 reverse primers for TCR Jbeta segments was used. What TCRdb holds here is the immuneACCESS table cut down to in-frame rearrangements. Part of the clones is not present; checked against another copy, under half of the missing clones reflect an unresolved V gene, and the others are unexplained. A total of tens of thousands of clones appear in this sample, about 69% of them only once. 6.5% to 8.5% of the sample is taken by the ten largest. The sequenced sample was PBMCs. These receptors originate from a man aged 25-45 years in good health and CMV-seropositive.

The chain employs TRBV5-5 and TRBJ2-5; TRBD2 aligns across 11 bases. This CDR3 contains 15 residues. J was trimmed by 5 bases and V by 4 bases; bases with no gene match: 7. CDR1 and CDR2 (germline): SGHKS, YYEKEE (reference sequence). The CDR3 coding sequence is TGTGCCAGCAGCCCCCCGGGACTAGCGGCGGAGACCCAGTACTTC. It encodes CASSPPGLAAETQYF.

The V call is TRBV5-8, the J call TRBJ2-1; 7 bases match TRBD2. CDR3 size: 15 residues. J was trimmed by 5 bases and V by 3 bases; bases with no gene match: 8. Germline CDR1 reads SGHTS; CDR2 reads YDEGEE. The CDR3 nucleotides are TGTGCCAGCAGCTCGCGGGGGTTTGGACACAATGAGCAGTTCTTC. Translation: CASSSRGFGHNEQFF.

On this clone: Sequence at one end of the junction differs from germline and may be a read error. This sequence joins TRBV29-1 and TRBJ1-2; D remains ambiguous. Germline V gene data show CDR1 as SQVTM and CDR2 as ANQGSEA. CDR3 length: 12 amino acids. The CDR3 DNA sequence: TGCAGCGTTGGAGAAAGGGATGAGGACTACCCCTTC. Translation gives CSVGERDEDYPF.

The chain combines TRBV6-6 with TRBJ2-5; 8 bases are shared with TRBD1. The tail of the sequence fits TRBJ2-7 better, so the J call may be wrong. Germline assignment: CDR1 MNHNY and CDR2 SVGAGI (reference sequence). The CDR3 loop spans 16 amino acids. This CDR3 is CASSHRTGLVFYEQYF. DNA for the CDR3: TGTGCCAGCAGTCACCGGACAGGGTTGGTTTTCTACGAGCAGTACTTC.

The chain combines TRBV15 with TRBJ2-5, with 9 positions matching TRBD2. CDR1 is LNHNV and CDR2 is YYDKDF in the germline V gene (reference sequence). V lost 2 bases, J lost 0 bases, and 13 bases stayed unmatched. The CDR3 runs 19 residues. CDR3 protein: CATSRSPHVAGANQETQYF. The DNA of the CDR3 is TGTGCCACCAGCAGATCCCCTCATGTAGCGGGGGCGAACCAAGAGACCCAGTACTTC.

This chain joins TRBV6-6 and TRBJ1-1; 8 positions match TRBD1. Germline CDR1 MNHNY, CDR2 SVGAGI (reference sequence). The CDR3 contains 15 residues. Trimming at V came to 0 bases and at J to 1 base, leaving 1 base not matched to a gene. This chain's CDR3 is CASSYSGQGNTEAFF. CDR3 sequence (DNA): TGTGCCAGCAGTTACTCCGGACAGGGGAACACTGAAGCTTTCTTT.

The CDR3 DNA follows: TGTGCCTGGAGCTTGGCTTACACTGAAGCTTTCTTT. This gives the protein CAWSLAYTEAFF. This chain connects TRBV30 to TRBJ1-1, with D unresolved. CDR1 GTSNPN and CDR2 SVGIG come from the germline V gene (reference sequence). CDR3 length: 12 residues. V lost 3 bases to trimming and J lost 3 bases, with 8 bases between them.

This rearrangement joins TRBV5-8 to TRBJ2-3; 13 bases line up with TRBD2. The length of the CDR3 is 16 residues. After removal of 3 bases from V and 6 bases from J, the junction contained 7 bases not matched to a gene. CDR1 SGHTS and CDR2 YDEGEE come from the germline V gene. The CDR3 region is CASSWATSGGPDTQYF. The CDR3 region has the DNA TGTGCCAGCAGCTGGGCGACTAGCGGGGGGCCGGATACGCAGTATTTT.

The V and J genes are TRBV9 and TRBJ2-5; TRBD1 matches at 8 bases. There are 15 residues in the CDR3. V trimming: 3 bases; J trimming: 4 bases; junction bases outside the gene matches: 8. CDR1 and CDR2 (germline): SGDLS, YYNGEE. The CDR3 region is CASSEDRVGGETQYF. For the CDR3, the DNA is TGTGCCAGCAGCGAGGACAGGGTGGGGGGAGAGACCCAGTACTTC.

The chain couples TRBV30 to TRBJ1-5; TRBD1 is a possible D gene (5 bases). The V gene's germline CDR1 is GTSNPN and CDR2 SVGIG (reference sequence). Trimming stripped 5 bases from V and 9 bases from J, with 14 bases between. The CDR3 extends over 12 amino acids. CDR3 in amino acids: CAWGVGQGPQHF. The DNA for the CDR3 is TGTGCCTGGGGGGTGGGGCAGGGGCCCCAGCATTTT.

The V gene is TRBV18, the J gene TRBJ1-6, with 8 nucleotides matching TRBD1. Trimming at V came to 2 bases and at J to 5 bases, leaving 5 bases not matched to a gene. The CDR3 covers 16 residues. From germline, CDR1 is KGHSH and CDR2 LQKENI. In DNA, the CDR3 is TGTGCCAGCTCACCAGGGACAGGAGGGAATAATTCACCCCTCCACTTT. Protein product: CASSPGTGGNNSPLHF.

This clone was found a few times. The J gene is TRBJ2-5, the V gene TRBV5-6; TRBD1 matches at 7 bases. The CDR3 length is 14 residues. J was trimmed by 5 bases and V by 4 bases; bases with no gene match: 8. Germline CDR1 reads SGHDT; CDR2 reads YYEEEE. Written as DNA, the CDR3 is TGTGCCAGCAGCCCGGACAGGTGGGGCGAGACCCAGTACTTC. Its protein product is CASSPDRWGETQYF.

Comment on this clone: At one boundary the junction diverges from the germline segment, which might be a read error. The DNA of the CDR3 is TGTGCCACCAGCCCGAACCTCTCTCTAGAGACCCGGTACTTC. Amino acids: CATSPNLSLETRYF. The rearrangement links TRBV15 to TRBJ2-5; no clear D gene. Germline CDR1 LNHNV, CDR2 YYDKDF (reference sequence). This CDR3 is 14 amino acids long.

A few counts support this clone. The chain combines TRBV4-3 with TRBJ2-7; D might be TRBD2 (5 bases). The CDR3 contains 15 residues. CDR1 is LGHNA and CDR2 is YSLEER in the germline V gene. The V gene lost 0 bases and the J gene lost 2 bases, with 11 bases spanning the gap. CDR3 amino acids: CASSQEINGAYEQYF. The CDR3 DNA reads TGCGCCAGCAGCCAAGAAATAAACGGGGCCTACGAGCAGTACTTC.

This clone was observed a few times. The rearrangement joins TRBV30 to TRBJ2-2; D is unclear. Germline V gives CDR1 GTSNPN, CDR2 SVGIG (reference sequence). This CDR3 comprises 13 residues. V was shortened by 5 bases and J by 7 bases, with 14 bases between the two germline ends. CDR3 sequence reads: CAWGGSVLGELFF. The CDR3, as DNA: TGTGCCTGGGGCGGAAGTGTCCTCGGGGAGCTGTTTTTT.